This T cell receptor beta chain comes out of a study of blood T cell repertoires in COVID-19. Background on the study: The cDNA or gDNA used as material had been derived from T cells, B-cell-depleted T cells, or PBMCs.

Only in-frame clones appear in the TCRdb table, and some are missing; sequencing was by immunoSEQ multiplex PCR. The sample shows 100,000 to 150,000 clones, around nine tenths of them seen only once. CDR3 size: 16 residues. In germline, CDR1 is MNHEY, CDR2 SMNVEV (reference sequence). The ends were cut back, 4 bases at V and 1 base at J, with 13 bases in the middle. The specimen was peripheral blood. This rearrangement joins TRBV27 to TRBJ2-2, with D unresolved. This TCR derives from a woman between 45 and 65 years old with acute or convalescent COVID-19. The CDR3 bases are TGTGCCAGCAGTTCGTCTAAGCCTCTGAACACCGGGGAGCTGTTTTTT. Its translation is CASSSSKPLNTGELFF.